The clone carrying this TCR beta chain was observed at least ten times. The antigen is undetermined. The sequenced template was RNA, covering the TCR beta CDR3 region. The first-round RT-PCR employed HTBI primers together with the Qiagen OneStep RT-PCR kit. A multiplex PCR was then performed as the second round. TCRdb called the multiplex PCR reads again in MiXCR, with one record for every CDR3 protein. Of about 660,000 distinct CDR3 sequences listed, over 40% are singletons. This sample stems from a study of Graves' ophthalmopathy and Graves' hyperthyroidism. Broader study findings: A classifier, a 13-signature model, separated ophthalmopathy from stable hyperthyroidism with approximately 88% sensitivity and approximately 81% specificity. Blood also contained most of the expanded thyroid clonotypes above 0.001 frequency.

Germline V gene lookup returns CDR1 MNHNY and CDR2 SVGAGI (reference sequence). The V end was cut by 5 bases, the J end by 11 bases, with 13 bases between. The length of the CDR3 is 12 residues. Physicians reached a diagnosis by relying on clinical symptoms, serum thyroxine, TRAb, thyroid ultrasound and orbital computed tomography. The chain joins TRBV6-6 to TRBJ1-5; D gene ambiguous. Sample: peripheral blood. This receptor was obtained from an adult man with Graves' ophthalmopathy. CDR3 bases: TGTGCCAGCAGTGAACGGGGTGGTACCCAGCATTTT. Its translation is CASSERGGTQHF.